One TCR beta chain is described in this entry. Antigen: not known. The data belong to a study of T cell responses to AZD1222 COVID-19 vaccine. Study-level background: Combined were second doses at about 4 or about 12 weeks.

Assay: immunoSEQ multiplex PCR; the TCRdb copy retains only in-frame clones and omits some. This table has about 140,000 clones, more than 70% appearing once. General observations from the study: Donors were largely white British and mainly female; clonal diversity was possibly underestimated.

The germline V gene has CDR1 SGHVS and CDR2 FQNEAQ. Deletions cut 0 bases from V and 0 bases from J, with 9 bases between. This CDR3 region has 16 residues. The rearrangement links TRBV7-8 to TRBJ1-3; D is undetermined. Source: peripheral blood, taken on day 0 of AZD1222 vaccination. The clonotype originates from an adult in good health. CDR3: CASSLAEESSGNTIYF. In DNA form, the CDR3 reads TGTGCCAGCAGCTTAGCCGAGGAGAGCTCTGGAAACACCATATATTTT.